Detailed here is one TCR beta chain. Its cognate antigen is unknown. CDR3 length: 11 residues. V lost 3 bases and J lost 6, with 8 bases in between. The germline V gene encodes CDR1 GTSNPN and CDR2 SVGIG (reference sequence). These data originate in a study of naive and memory T cell subsets. Broader study findings: Over 95% of naive TCR sequences appeared only once after error correction, unlike memory subsets. A few larger clonotypes appeared in naive repertoires, especially CD8, possibly memory cells re-expressing CD45RA.

Two oligonucleotides, mixed equimolar, formed the beta constant-region primer covering TRBC1 and TRBC2. The ligated cDNA underwent four PCR rounds using SP2 and nested alpha and beta constant-region primers. An oligonucleotide with the SP2 primer and a 12-nucleotide UMI was ligated to the cDNA 3' end. One entry per CDR3 protein results from TCRdb running MiXCR on the UMI-ligation and nested PCR reads. The repertoire holds around 140,000 distinct CDR3 sequences, with 22% as singletons. This receptor was taken from a human donor in good health. Sequencing was carried out using naive CD4+ T cells from blood. The rearrangement joins TRBV30 to TRBJ1-1; TRBD1 is a possible D gene (5 bases). Here the CDR3 reads CAWSGTPEAFF. In DNA, the CDR3 is TGTGCCTGGAGCGGGACTCCTGAAGCTTTCTTT.